The 15 T cell receptor beta chains given below trace back to one sample, sequenced in a study of siplizumab effects on memory and regulatory T cells. Clones were sequenced by immunoSEQ multiplex PCR, and TCRdb holds only the in-frame ones, with some missing. Here the sample spans approximately 92,000 clones, around 94% being singletons. Sequencing input: non-Treg CD4+ T cells sorted from blood. These receptors were taken from a human donor in good health.

CDR3 protein: CASSIRGADYGYTF. The CDR3 nucleotides read TGTGCCAGTAGTATCAGGGGAGCGGACTATGGCTACACCTTC. V gene TRBV19 combines with J gene TRBJ1-2; a possible D gene is TRBD1 (6 bases). Trimming removed 3 bases from V and 3 bases from J, with 11 bases in between. CDR1 and CDR2 from the germline V gene are LNHDA and SQIVND (reference sequence). CDR3 length equals 14 residues.

The chain combines TRBV29-1 with TRBJ2-3; D gene uncertain. Trimming took off 6 bases at V and 1 base at J, with 14 bases between the two ends. The CDR3 covers 14 residues. CDR1 and CDR2 from the germline V gene are SQVTM and ANQGSEA. CDR3 nucleotides: TGCAGCGTCCGCCACCTTTTAGGCACAGATACGCAGTATTTT. Its translation is CSVRHLLGTDTQYF.

This clone appeared a single time. The chain joins TRBV6-1 to TRBJ1-1; D call uncertain. V lost 6 bases to trimming and J lost 6 bases, with 14 bases between them. CDR3 length: 13 amino acids. Germline CDR1 and CDR2: MNHNS and SASEGT. The CDR3 loop reads CASRGSGTPEAFF. In nucleotides, the CDR3 is TGTGCCAGCAGAGGATCCGGTACTCCTGAAGCTTTCTTT.

V usage is TRBV29-1 and J usage is TRBJ2-1; maybe TRBD1 (5 bases). Trimming shortened V by 3 bases and J by 4 bases, and 25 bases separated the two germline ends. CDR1 is SQVTM, CDR2 ANQGSEA, per germline. CDR3 size: 18 residues. The CDR3 DNA follows: TGCAGCGTTGACTTGTTTGGTACGCGGCAGGGCCGTTACAATGAGCAGTTCTTC. Its protein is CSVDLFGTRQGRYNEQFF.

The rearrangement uses TRBV18 and TRBJ1-2, with a possible D match to TRBD1 (5 bases). The CDR3 covers 15 residues. Trimming cost V 3 bases and J 2 bases, with 13 bases left between them. Germline CDR1 and CDR2: KGHSH and LQKENI. The CDR3 DNA is TGTGCCAGCTCACCCCCCGGGACTTTAAACTATGGCTACACCTTC. It yields the protein CASSPPGTLNYGYTF.

The CDR3 is CASSLVPTEETQYF. For the CDR3, the DNA is TGCGCCAGCAGCTTGGTCCCGACGGAAGAGACCCAGTACTTC. The V call is TRBV5-1, the J call TRBJ2-5; unclear D gene. CDR3 length: 14 amino acids. CDR1 and CDR2 from the germline V gene are SGHRS and YFSETQ. Trimming cost V 0 bases and J 3 bases, with 9 bases left between them.

J is TRBJ1-1 and V is TRBV25-1, with 11 bases lining up with TRBD1. Germline lookup yields CDR1 MGHDK and CDR2 SYGVNS. This CDR3 region has 15 residues. The J segment lost 8 bases and the V segment lost 2 bases, leaving 7 bases of the junction unmatched. The CDR3 region is CASSERDRGEGEAFF. In nucleotides, the CDR3 is TGTGCCAGCAGTGAAAGGGACAGGGGGGAGGGAGAAGCTTTCTTT.

The gene calls are TRBV4-1 and TRBJ1-3; D unresolved. V lost 3 bases and J 4 bases, leaving 16 bases between the germline ends. The CDR3 runs 16 residues. Germline values: CDR1 MGHRA, CDR2 YSYEKL. CDR3 loop: CASSQSRAPTGNTIYF. The CDR3, as DNA: TGCGCCAGCAGCCAGTCGCGGGCTCCAACGGGAAACACCATATATTTT.

The rearrangement links TRBV19 to TRBJ2-3; D is ambiguous. The V and J ends lost 6 bases and 2 bases respectively, with 18 bases between them. The germline V gene has CDR1 LNHDA and CDR2 SQIVND (reference sequence). The CDR3 spans 16 residues. CDR3 sequence: CASSKAPGRDTDTQYF. The CDR3 DNA follows: TGTGCCAGTAGCAAAGCTCCGGGCCGAGACACAGATACGCAGTATTTT.

The rearrangement joins TRBV7-9 to TRBJ1-2; D is unresolved. This CDR3 spans 12 amino acids. The germline V gene encodes CDR1 SEHNR and CDR2 FQNEAQ (reference sequence). The V gene lost 5 bases and the J gene lost 6 bases, with 10 bases spanning the gap. Written as DNA, the CDR3 is TGTGCCAGCAGCAAGCCGGGAGATGGCTACACCTTC. It translates to CASSKPGDGYTF.

The sample holds one count of this clone. The chain joins TRBV9 to TRBJ2-7; D is undetermined. Germline V CDR1 and CDR2: SGDLS, YYNGEE. With 0 bases removed from V and 5 bases from J, the gap between germline ends came to 12 bases. This CDR3 spans 14 amino acids. CDR3 amino acids: CASSVGLINHEQYF. CDR3 DNA sequence: TGTGCCAGCAGCGTAGGTCTGATAAACCACGAGCAGTACTTC.

The V gene is TRBV5-1, the J gene TRBJ1-4; D remains unclear. This CDR3 contains 14 residues. Trimming took 4 bases from V and 7 from J, leaving 14 bases between them. In germline, CDR1 is SGHRS, CDR2 YFSETQ. CDR3 in DNA: TGCGCCAGCAGCCGCGAGGTGGTGTCTGAAAAACTGTTTTTT. Its protein product is CASSREVVSEKLFF.

The CDR3 is CASSLGTSGYNEQFF. In DNA form, the CDR3 reads TGCGCCAGCAGCTTGGGGACTAGCGGTTACAATGAGCAGTTCTTC. The V gene is TRBV5-1, the J gene TRBJ2-1; 10 bases align to TRBD2. After removal of 0 bases from V and 4 bases from J, the junction contained 1 base not matched to a gene. Germline V gene data show CDR1 as SGHRS and CDR2 as YFSETQ. The CDR3 loop spans 15 amino acids.

The rearrangement joins TRBV27 to TRBJ2-5, with D perhaps matching TRBD1 or TRBD2 (6 bases each). Judging by the DNA end, TRBJ2-7 fits better; the J call may be wrong. This CDR3 spans 13 amino acids. Looked up from germline, CDR1 is MNHEY and CDR2 is SMNVEV (reference sequence). For the CDR3, the DNA is TGTGCCAGCAGCCTCGGGGGCCCCTACGAGCAGTACTTC. This translates into CASSLGGPYEQYF.

The V call is TRBV9, the J call TRBJ2-3, with 11 nucleotides matching TRBD2. V was pared by 3 bases and J by 3 bases, with 12 bases of the junction left unmatched. The CDR3 is 18 residues long. Looked up from germline, CDR1 is SGDLS and CDR2 is YYNGEE. Here the CDR3 DNA reads TGTGCCAGCAGCGCCGCTCGTGTAGCGGGAGGGCCAACAGATACGCAGTATTTT. This encodes CASSAARVAGGPTDTQYF.